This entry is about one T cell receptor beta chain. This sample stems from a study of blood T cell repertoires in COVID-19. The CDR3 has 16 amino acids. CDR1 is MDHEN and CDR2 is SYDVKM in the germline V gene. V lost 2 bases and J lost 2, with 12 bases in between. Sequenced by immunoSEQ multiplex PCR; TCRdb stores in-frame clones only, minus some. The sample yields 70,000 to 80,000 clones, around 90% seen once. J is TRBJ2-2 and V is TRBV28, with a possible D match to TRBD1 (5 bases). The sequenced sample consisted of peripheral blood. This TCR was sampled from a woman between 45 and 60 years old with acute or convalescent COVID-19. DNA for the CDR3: TGTGCCAGCAGTTTAAGAAGGGGCGCCAACACCGGGGAGCTGTTTTTT. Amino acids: CASSLRRGANTGELFF.